The following is a T cell receptor (beta chain) sequence with its context. This sample is drawn from a study of blood T cell repertoires in COVID-19. Overall study context: Acute and convalescent COVID-19 specimens originated in the United States, Italy and Spain. T cells, B-cell-depleted T cells, or PBMCs supplied cDNA or gDNA.

Study processing details: Amplification of reference gene primers was used by the study to estimate nucleated cell counts. Sequencing was performed with immunoSEQ multiplex PCR; in TCRdb, only in-frame clones are kept and a portion is missing. V and J calls and clone size follow that table, whereas D and trimming were derived from the DNA. The sample holds 150,000 to 200,000 clones; 85% are singletons and the top ten take 3% to 4%. Germline lookup yields CDR1 SGHTA and CDR2 FQGNSA. V was clipped by 5 bases and J by 1 base, with 11 bases between them. CDR3 length: 15 amino acids. The TCR was taken from a human donor with acute or convalescent COVID-19. The donor label of this sample is uncertain. What was sequenced was peripheral blood. The chain couples TRBV7-2 to TRBJ2-2, with D possibly matching TRBD2 (5 bases). In DNA, the CDR3 is TGTGCCAGCAGCACAAGGACTTTGAACACCGGGGAGCTGTTTTTT. Its translation: CASSTRTLNTGELFF.